The next 9 T cell receptor beta chains were all read from a single sample in a study of OX40 agonist ivuxolimab in advanced cancers. The data were produced by immunoSEQ multiplex PCR, yet TCRdb's version contains in-frame clones alone and is incomplete. This sample has about 19,000 clones, with roughly 85% found just once. The starting material was CD4+ or CD8+ T cells sorted from blood, obtained in a trial of the OX40 agonist ivuxolimab. Source of these receptors: an adult with an advanced solid tumor such as melanoma, head and neck, liver or kidney cancer.

The V and J genes are TRBV6-4 and TRBJ1-1, with no clear D. Germline V lookup: CDR1 MRHNA, CDR2 SNTAGT. This CDR3 is built from 13 residues. Between the trimmed V and J ends, which lost 6 bases and 6 bases, there was a span of 14 bases. The CDR3 nucleotides read TGTGCCAGCAGGGGCCTTACGAGCGCTGAAGCTTTCTTT. Protein product: CASRGLTSAEAFF.

This chain joins TRBV4-3 and TRBJ1-4; D not certain. This CDR3 has 18 amino acids. V was cut by 0 bases and J by 1 base, with 15 bases left in between. The germline V gene has CDR1 LGHNA and CDR2 YSLEER. In DNA form, the CDR3 reads TGCGCCAGCAGCCAAGATTCGTTTCTTGGGAAAACTAATGAAAAACTGTTTTTT. It yields the protein CASSQDSFLGKTNEKLFF.

V gene TRBV5-1 combines with J gene TRBJ2-7; D may be TRBD1 (5 bases). Germline lookup yields CDR1 SGHRS and CDR2 YFSETQ. Trimming pared 0 bases from V and 4 bases from J, leaving 8 bases between. CDR3 size: 13 residues. CDR3 amino acids: CASSLDRRYEQYF. As DNA, the CDR3 is TGCGCCAGCAGCTTGGACAGGAGATACGAGCAGTACTTC.

The CDR3 nucleotides read TGTGCCACCAGCAGCTTTGGCGGCAGGGCAGCCTACGAGCAGTACTTC. The encoded protein is CATSSFGGRAAYEQYF. The genes are TRBV15 and TRBJ2-7; possible D gene TRBD1, 5 bases. CDR3 size: 16 residues. V gave up 3 bases and J gave up 2 bases, with 17 bases separating them. Per germline, CDR1 LNHNV and CDR2 YYDKDF (reference sequence).

This chain links TRBV11-1 with TRBJ2-1, with 9 bases aligning to TRBD1. CDR3 length equals 15 residues. Germline assignment: CDR1 SGHAT and CDR2 FQDESV (reference sequence). Trimming removed 5 bases from V and 6 bases from J; junction bases left unmatched: 8. The CDR3 coding sequence is TGTGCCAGCAGCCAGGGACAGGGAGGTTTCAATGAGCAGTTCTTC. Residues: CASSQGQGGFNEQFF.

This clone came up once. V is TRBV15 and J is TRBJ2-4; maybe TRBD2 (6 bases). CDR1 is LNHNV and CDR2 is YYDKDF in the germline V gene (reference sequence). There are 16 residues in the CDR3. The V and J ends lost 0 bases and 0 bases respectively, with 9 bases between them. The DNA of the CDR3 is TGTGCCACCAGCAGAGATCTGGGGGGAGCCAAAAACATTCAGTACTTC. Translation gives CATSRDLGGAKNIQYF. The full variable domain, rest sourced from reference TRBV15 and TRBJ2-4, is DAMVIQNPRYQVTQFGKPVTLSCSQTLNHNVMYWYQQKSSQAPKLLFHYYDKDFNNEADTPDNFQSRRPNTSFCFLDIRSPGLGDTAMYLCATSRDLGGAKNIQYFGAGTRLSVL.

The J gene is TRBJ2-1, the V gene TRBV9; 9 bases agree with TRBD2. Trimming took 4 bases from V and 5 from J; bases not matched to a gene: 7. Germline CDR1 SGDLS, CDR2 YYNGEE. There are 15 residues in the CDR3. The CDR3 region has the DNA TGTGCCAGCAGCCTTCTGGGACTAGCTCACAATGAGCAGTTCTTC. This gives the protein CASSLLGLAHNEQFF. The full variable domain, with the rest looked up from reference TRBV9 and TRBJ2-1, is DSGVTQTPKHLITATGQRVTLRCSPRSGDLSVYWYQQSLDQGLQFLIQYYNGEERAKGNILERFSAQQFPDLHSELNLSSLELGDSALYFCASSLLGLAHNEQFFGPGTRLTVL.

The chain has TRBV11-1 and TRBJ2-4, with TRBD1 matching 9 bases. J lost 0 bases, V lost 1 base, and 4 bases had no gene match. The CDR3 has 17 residues. The germline V gene has CDR1 SGHAT and CDR2 FQDESV (reference sequence). The CDR3 protein is CASSLGTGGEAKNIQYF. The CDR3 DNA sequence: TGTGCCAGCAGCTTAGGAACAGGGGGCGAAGCCAAAAACATTCAGTACTTC.

CDR3 protein: CASSFVRTGNPHEQYF. The CDR3 DNA follows: TGTGCCAGCAGCTTTGTACGCACAGGGAACCCCCACGAGCAGTACTTC. The chain links TRBV11-1 to TRBJ2-7, with D perhaps matching TRBD1 (6 bases). CDR1 is SGHAT and CDR2 is FQDESV in the germline V gene (reference sequence). V lost 3 bases and J lost 5, with 20 bases in between. This CDR3 contains 16 residues.